Below are 24 T cell receptor beta chains sequenced from a single sample in a study of blood T cell repertoires in COVID-19 (dated by TCRdb to the early 2020s). Library generation was performed with the immunoSEQ multiplex PCR assay. Not all clones reach the TCRdb copy of this immuneACCESS table, which keeps in-frame sequences only. Checked studies attribute under half of the gap to unresolved V genes and leave the rest unexplained. The sample data list 200,000 to 250,000 clones, and more than 75% of these were observed just once. Jointly, the top ten make up roughly 2% of the sample. Sequencing input: PBMCs or T cells enriched from blood (not recorded which). These receptor sequences come from a woman in her forties or fifties who had recovered from COVID-19.

J is TRBJ1-2 and V is TRBV9, with D unresolved. With 0 bases removed from V and 2 bases from J, the gap between germline ends came to 17 bases. This CDR3 has 17 amino acids. Germline CDR1 reads SGDLS; CDR2 reads YYNGEE. The CDR3 sequence: CASSVEARSSGNYGYTF. Written as DNA, the CDR3 is TGTGCCAGCAGCGTAGAGGCCAGGTCCTCCGGAAACTATGGCTACACCTTC.

V gene TRBV27 combines with J gene TRBJ2-2; D unresolved. Germline values: CDR1 MNHEY, CDR2 SMNVEV (reference sequence). The CDR3 sequence is 14 residues long. The V end was cut by 7 bases, the J end by 4 bases, with 13 bases between. The CDR3 nucleotides are TGTGCCAGCACGCTCCGAGTCGGCACCGGGGAGCTGTTTTTT. It translates to CASTLRVGTGELFF.

This sequence joins TRBV9 and TRBJ1-1; D unclear. V gave up 0 bases and J gave up 1 base, with 4 bases separating them. Germline V lookup: CDR1 SGDLS, CDR2 YYNGEE. The CDR3 spans 13 residues. The CDR3 region is CASSVAKNTEAFF. CDR3 bases: TGTGCCAGCAGCGTAGCCAAGAACACTGAAGCTTTCTTT.

J is TRBJ2-7 and V is TRBV5-4; the match to TRBD2 covers 7 bases. The CDR3 covers 15 residues. Germline V gene lookup returns CDR1 SGHNT and CDR2 YYREEE (reference sequence). The V segment lost 7 bases and the J segment 0 bases; nucleotides outside the gene matches: 10. This CDR3 is CASRPFGGSSYEQYF. The CDR3 DNA is TGTGCCAGCCGACCATTCGGGGGGAGCTCCTACGAGCAGTACTTC.

The chain uses TRBV6-5 and TRBJ2-7, with a tentative D call TRBD1 (6 bases). This CDR3 region has 13 residues. CDR1 and CDR2 from the germline V gene are MNHEY and SVGAGI. V shed 8 bases and J shed 5 bases, with 16 bases lying between them. In nucleotides, the CDR3 is TGTGCCAGCCTAAACAGGGTGTACCACGAGCAGTACTTC. It is translated as CASLNRVYHEQYF.

V and J are TRBV9 and TRBJ2-1; 10 positions agree with TRBD2. CDR3 length: 18 residues. J gave up 2 bases and V 0 bases, and 8 bases lay outside the gene matches. Germline V CDR1 and CDR2: SGDLS, YYNGEE. CDR3 nucleotide sequence: TGTGCCAGCAGCGTAGCTCCCCAGCGGGAGGGGGCCTACAATGAGCAGTTCTTC. Translated, it gives CASSVAPQREGAYNEQFF. Full variable domain (remainder filled in from reference TRBV9 and TRBJ2-1): DSGVTQTPKHLITATGQRVTLRCSPRSGDLSVYWYQQSLDQGLQFLIQYYNGEERAKGNILERFSAQQFPDLHSELNLSSLELGDSALYFCASSVAPQREGAYNEQFFGPGTRLTVL.

The rearrangement joins TRBV5-1 to TRBJ2-5, with 7 nucleotides matching TRBD1. Germline-derived CDR1 and CDR2 are SGHRS and YFSETQ. CDR3 length equals 16 residues. With 0 bases clipped from V and 0 bases from J, the junction kept 5 bases outside the gene matches. The CDR3 spells CASSLAGTVYQETQYF. The CDR3 bases are TGCGCCAGCAGCTTGGCCGGGACAGTGTACCAAGAGACCCAGTACTTC.

The chain employs TRBV18 and TRBJ2-1, with 10 bases aligning to TRBD2. The germline CDR1 and CDR2 sequences are KGHSH and LQKENI. CDR3 length: 16 amino acids. Trimming at V came to 2 bases and at J to 5 bases, leaving 6 bases not matched to a gene. CDR3 sequence (DNA): TGTGCCAGCTCACCAGAAAGCGGGAGGGGAGACAATGAGCAGTTCTTC. This translates into CASSPESGRGDNEQFF.

The V call is TRBV3-1 (or the pseudogene TRBV3-2), the J call TRBJ2-4, with TRBD2 matching 7 bases. The CDR3 is made up of 20 amino acids. Germline CDR1 is LGHDT and CDR2 is YNNKEL (reference sequence). V was clipped by 4 bases and J by 0 bases; unmatched bases: 18. CDR3 in DNA: TGTGCCAGCAGCCTTTCCGGGGAGGGACCGGGTTGTATAGCCAAAAACATTCAGTACTTC. This codes for CASSLSGEGPGCIAKNIQYF.

The rearrangement links TRBV5-1 to TRBJ1-1; tentatively, D is TRBD1 (5 bases). Germline CDR1 SGHRS, CDR2 YFSETQ. The ends were cut back, 1 base at V and 8 bases at J, with 6 bases in the middle. The CDR3 contains 11 residues. The DNA of the CDR3 is TGCGCCAGCAGCTTGAAGGGGGAAGCTTTCTTT. Translated: CASSLKGEAFF. Full variable domain (remainder filled in from reference TRBV5-1 and TRBJ1-1): KAGVTQTPRYLIKTRGQQVTLSCSPISGHRSVSWYQQTPGQGLQFLFEYFSETQRNKGNFPGRFSGRQFSNSRSEMNVSTLELGDSALYLCASSLKGEAFFGQGTRLTVV.

This rearrangement joins TRBV5-1 to TRBJ2-5, with 13 bases identical to TRBD2. V lost 6 bases and J lost 7; bases outside the gene matches: 12. This CDR3 spans 16 amino acids. The germline V gene has CDR1 SGHRS and CDR2 YFSETQ. The CDR3 coding sequence is TGCGCCAGCATCGACCCACTAGCGGGGGGGCCTGGGACCCAGTACTTC. Its protein product is CASIDPLAGGPGTQYF.

The V call is TRBV4-3, the J call TRBJ1-1; 8 bases are shared with TRBD1. Germline CDR1 LGHNA, CDR2 YSLEER. Germline trimming cut 3 bases from V and 5 bases from J; bases unmatched to any gene: 11. CDR3 length: 16 residues. CDR3 in DNA: TGCGCCAGCAGCCACGCTCAATATACAGGGGGGACTGAAGCTTTCTTT. This gives the protein CASSHAQYTGGTEAFF.

The chain joins TRBV7-9 to TRBJ1-6, with 7 nucleotides matching TRBD1. V lost 5 bases and J lost 0; bases outside the gene matches: 10. CDR1 is SEHNR, CDR2 FQNEAQ, per germline (reference sequence). This CDR3 is 18 amino acids long. The CDR3 sequence: CASSRGQGSGSYNSPLHF. The CDR3 DNA is TGTGCCAGCAGCAGGGGGCAGGGATCGGGCTCCTATAATTCACCCCTCCACTTT. The full variable domain, completed using reference TRBV7-9 and TRBJ1-6, is DTGVSQNPRHKITKRGQNVTFRCDPISEHNRLYWYRQTLGQGPEFLTYFQNEAQLEKSRLLSDRFSAERPKGSFSTLEIQRTEQGDSAMYLCASSRGQGSGSYNSPLHFGNGTRLTVT.

This chain links TRBV29-1 with TRBJ2-3; D perhaps matches TRBD1 (6 bases). Deletions cut 4 bases from V and 4 bases from J, with 9 bases between. CDR1 is SQVTM, CDR2 ANQGSEA, per germline. The length of the CDR3 is 12 residues. The CDR3 protein is CSVGQGPDTQYF. The CDR3 DNA reads TGCAGCGTTGGGCAGGGGCCAGATACGCAGTATTTT.

This sequence joins TRBV7-9 and TRBJ2-7; D is possibly TRBD2 (5 bases). Germline lookup yields CDR1 SEHNR and CDR2 FQNEAQ (reference sequence). The CDR3 sequence is 14 residues long. Trimming took 2 bases from V and 1 from J, leaving 9 bases between them. The DNA of the CDR3 is TGTGCCAGCAGCTTATCTCGGGAATCCTACGAGCAGTACTTC. Translating it yields CASSLSRESYEQYF.

The genes are TRBV4-3 and TRBJ1-5; TRBD1 agrees at 10 bases. Germline V CDR1 and CDR2: LGHNA, YSLEER. V shed 0 bases, J shed 7 bases, and the junction held 9 bases outside the gene matches. CDR3 length equals 17 residues. CDR3 sequence: CASSQDLGDRGWQPQHF. DNA of the CDR3: TGCGCCAGCAGCCAAGATTTGGGGGACAGGGGCTGGCAGCCCCAGCATTTT.

This sequence joins TRBV19 and TRBJ2-3, with 7 bases aligning to TRBD1. CDR1 and CDR2 (germline): LNHDA, SQIVND (reference sequence). The CDR3 contains 15 residues. Trimming cost V 6 bases and J 1 base; bases outside gene matches: 7. DNA of the CDR3: TGTGCCAGTAGCCGACAGGGTGGTGGCACAGATACGCAGTATTTT. It encodes CASSRQGGGTDTQYF.

J is TRBJ1-2 and V is TRBV7-8; the D is unclear. CDR1 is SGHVS, CDR2 FQNEAQ, per germline. CDR3 length equals 14 residues. V lost 5 bases and J lost 8, with 18 bases in between. In DNA form, the CDR3 reads TGTGCCAGCAGCCCCTTCGTCGCGAGTAAAGGCTACACCTTC. This sequence encodes CASSPFVASKGYTF.

The chain employs TRBV18 and TRBJ2-7; 7 bases line up with TRBD2. After removal of 6 bases from V and 2 bases from J, the junction contained 10 bases not matched to a gene. The CDR3 has 15 amino acids. CDR1 KGHSH and CDR2 LQKENI come from the germline V gene. CDR3 amino acids: CASSPSGTETYEQYF. For the CDR3, the DNA is TGTGCCAGCTCCCCGAGCGGGACGGAAACCTACGAGCAGTACTTC. Complete variable domain (other parts from reference TRBV18 and TRBJ2-7): NAGVMQNPRHLVRRRGQEARLRCSPMKGHSHVYWYRQLPEEGLKFMVYLQKENIIDESGMPKERFSAEFPKEGPSILRIQQVVRGDSAAYFCASSPSGTETYEQYFGPGTRLTVT.

The V call is TRBV30, the J call TRBJ2-1, with D maybe TRBD2 (5 bases). Between the trimmed V and J ends, which lost 2 bases and 7 bases, there was a span of 15 bases. Germline lookup yields CDR1 GTSNPN and CDR2 SVGIG (reference sequence). CDR3 length equals 14 residues. The CDR3 DNA is TGTGCCTGGAGTCGAGGGAGTGGTTGGAATGAGCAGTTCTTC. It codes for CAWSRGSGWNEQFF.

V is TRBV5-5 and J is TRBJ1-5; D ambiguous. The CDR3 runs 15 residues. Trimming removed 1 base from V and 7 bases from J, with 15 bases in between. The germline V gene has CDR1 SGHKS and CDR2 YYEKEE (reference sequence). For the CDR3, the DNA is TGTGCCAGCAGCTTGTTTAGGAGGCAGGAGCAGCCCCAGCATTTT. It yields the protein CASSLFRRQEQPQHF.

The V and J genes are TRBV11-3 and TRBJ2-3, with 7 bases lining up with TRBD2. This CDR3 contains 15 residues. Germline CDR1 reads SGHNT; CDR2 reads YENEEA. With 3 bases clipped from V and 1 base from J, the junction kept 4 bases outside the gene matches. Written as DNA, the CDR3 is TGTGCCAGCAGCTTTTTGGCGGGGGGCACAGATACGCAGTATTTT. Protein product: CASSFLAGGTDTQYF.

The rearrangement uses TRBV18 and TRBJ2-5, with D unresolved. This CDR3 comprises 14 residues. Per germline, CDR1 KGHSH and CDR2 LQKENI. Between the trimmed V and J ends, which lost 0 bases and 5 bases, there was a span of 10 bases. The CDR3 sequence: CASSPPSQRETQYF. As DNA, the CDR3 is TGTGCCAGCTCACCACCTTCCCAACGGGAGACCCAGTACTTC.

The chain uses TRBV3-1 (or the pseudogene TRBV3-2) and TRBJ2-2, with TRBD2 matching 14 bases. The CDR3 consists of 17 residues. V shed 4 bases, J shed 4 bases, and the junction held 5 bases outside the gene matches. Germline V gene data show CDR1 as LGHDT and CDR2 as YNNKEL (reference sequence). DNA for the CDR3: TGTGCCAGCAGCCTAACCGGGACTAGCGGGGGCACCGGGGAGCTGTTTTTT. Amino acid sequence: CASSLTGTSGGTGELFF.